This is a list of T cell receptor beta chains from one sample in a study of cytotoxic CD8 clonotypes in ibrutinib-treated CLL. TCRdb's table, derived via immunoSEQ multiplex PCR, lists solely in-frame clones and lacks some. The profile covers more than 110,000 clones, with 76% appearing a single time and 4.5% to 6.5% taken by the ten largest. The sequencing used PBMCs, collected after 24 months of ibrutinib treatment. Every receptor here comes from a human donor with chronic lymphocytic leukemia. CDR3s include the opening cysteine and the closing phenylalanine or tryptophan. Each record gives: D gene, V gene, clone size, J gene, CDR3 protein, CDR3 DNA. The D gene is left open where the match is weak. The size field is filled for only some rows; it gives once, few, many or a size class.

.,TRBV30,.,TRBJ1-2,CAWSVGLLNYGYTF,TGTGCCTGGAGTGTCGGTCTACTGAACTATGGCTACACCTTC
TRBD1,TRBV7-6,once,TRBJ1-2,CASSARQGATHGYTF,TGTGCCAGCAGCGCCCGACAGGGGGCGACCCATGGCTACACCTTC
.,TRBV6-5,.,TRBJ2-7,CASSYSVGEAYEQYF,TGTGCCAGCAGTTACTCGGTAGGGGAGGCCTACGAGCAGTACTTC
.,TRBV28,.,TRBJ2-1,CATLSRDTYNEQFF,TGTGCCACCCTATCCCGGGACACATACAATGAGCAGTTCTTC
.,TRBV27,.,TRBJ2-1,CASSPGGGRSPYNEQFF,TGTGCCAGCAGTCCCGGTGGGGGCCGTTCACCCTACAATGAGCAGTTCTTC
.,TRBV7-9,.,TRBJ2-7,CASSLGGLEQYF,TGTGCCAGCAGCTTGGGGGGGCTCGAGCAGTACTTC
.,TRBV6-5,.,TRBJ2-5,CASSPPGGTETQYF,TGTGCCAGCAGTCCCCCCGGCGGAACAGAGACCCAGTACTTC
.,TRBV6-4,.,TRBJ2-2,CASRGNTGELFF,TGTGCCAGCAGGGGGAACACCGGGGAGCTGTTTTTT
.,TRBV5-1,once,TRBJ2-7,CASRARERDEQYF,TGCGCCAGCAGGGCCAGGGAGCGGGACGAGCAGTACTTC
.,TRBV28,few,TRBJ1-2,CASSSERYGYTF,TGTGCCAGCAGTTCCGAGAGGTATGGCTACACCTTC
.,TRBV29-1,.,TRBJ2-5,CSVVGQETQYF,TGCAGCGTTGTAGGGCAAGAGACCCAGTACTTC
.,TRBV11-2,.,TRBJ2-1,CASRRTPVSGAEQFF,TGTGCCAGCAGGAGGACCCCAGTGTCGGGCGCTGAGCAGTTCTTC
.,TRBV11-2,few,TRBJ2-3,CASSLAAYTDTQYF,TGTGCCAGCAGCTTAGCGGCCTACACAGATACGCAGTATTTT
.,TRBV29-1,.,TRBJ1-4,CSVGGQGGTNEKLFF,TGCAGCGTTGGGGGGCAGGGCGGTACTAATGAAAAACTGTTTTTT
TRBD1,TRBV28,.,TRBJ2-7,CASTTGGVYEQYF,TGTGCCAGTACGACAGGGGGCGTCTACGAGCAGTACTTC
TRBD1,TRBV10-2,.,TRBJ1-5,CASSATGEQPQHF,TGCGCCAGCAGTGCGACAGGGGAGCAGCCCCAGCATTTT
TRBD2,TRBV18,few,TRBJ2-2,CASSPRLAGDTGELFF,TGTGCCAGCTCGCCGCGACTAGCGGGAGACACCGGGGAGCTGTTTTTT
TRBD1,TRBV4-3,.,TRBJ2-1,CASSQGEGAYQQFF,TGCGCCAGCAGCCAAGGTGAGGGGGCCTACCAGCAGTTCTTC
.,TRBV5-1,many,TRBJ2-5,CASSLEGPGTQYF,TGCGCCAGCAGCTTGGAGGGCCCGGGGACCCAGTACTTC
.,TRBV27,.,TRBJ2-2,CASSFGGGELFF,TGTGCCAGCAGTTTCGGGGGTGGGGAGCTGTTTTTT
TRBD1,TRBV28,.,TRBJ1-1,CASSSPLFGQGGGGDTEAFF,TGTGCCAGCAGTTCCCCGTTGTTCGGACAGGGAGGGGGAGGTGACACTGAAGCTTTCTTT
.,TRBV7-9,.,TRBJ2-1,CASSPGRAVEQFF,TGTGCCAGCAGCCCCGGCAGGGCGGTTGAGCAGTTCTTC
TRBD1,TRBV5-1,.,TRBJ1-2,CASSLTGQGAGYTF,TGCGCCAGCAGCTTGACGGGACAGGGGGCGGGCTACACCTTC
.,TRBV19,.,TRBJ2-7,CATGGTAKGEQYF,TGTGCCACGGGGGGGACAGCGAAAGGGGAGCAGTACTTC
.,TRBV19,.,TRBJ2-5,CASTPPGPQETQYF,TGTGCCAGTACCCCGCCGGGACCACAAGAGACCCAGTACTTC
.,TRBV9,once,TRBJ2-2,CASSAGGELFF,TGTGCCAGCAGCGCCGGCGGGGAGCTGTTTTTT
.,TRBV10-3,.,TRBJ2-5,CAISESSRETQYF,TGTGCCATCAGTGAGTCGAGTCGGGAGACCCAGTACTTC
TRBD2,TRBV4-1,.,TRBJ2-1,CASSQDGLAGGHRFF,TGCGCCAGCAGCCAAGATGGGCTAGCGGGGGGGCATCGGTTCTTC
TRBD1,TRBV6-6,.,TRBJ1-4,CASSYSDRANEKLFF,TGTGCCAGCAGTTACTCCGACAGGGCAAATGAAAAACTGTTTTTT
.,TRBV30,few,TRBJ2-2,CAWGTKNTGELFF,TGTGCCTGGGGGACAAAGAACACCGGGGAGCTGTTTTTT
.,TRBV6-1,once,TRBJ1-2,CASSVDSRTGGYTF,TGTGCCAGCAGTGTGGACAGCCGTACGGGGGGCTACACCTTC
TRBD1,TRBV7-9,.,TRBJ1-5,CASSSDRVVDQPQHF,TGTGCCAGCAGCTCAGACAGGGTTGTCGATCAGCCCCAGCATTTT
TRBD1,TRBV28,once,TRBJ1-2,CASSFRTGSSPNYGYTF,TGTGCCAGCAGTTTCCGGACAGGGAGCTCCCCTAACTATGGCTACACCTTC
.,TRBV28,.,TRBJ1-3,CVSSLQGVGNTIYF,TGTGTCAGCAGTTTACAAGGGGTGGGAAACACCATATATTTT
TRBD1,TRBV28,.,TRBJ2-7,CASSQGQGTYEQYF,TGTGCCAGCAGCCAGGGACAGGGGACCTACGAGCAGTACTTC
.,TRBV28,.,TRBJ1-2,CASSLWYGYTF,TGTGCCAGCAGTTTATGGTATGGCTACACCTTC
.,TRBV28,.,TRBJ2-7,CASSLGGTTTYEQYF,TGTGCCAGCAGTTTAGGGGGGACAACAACCTACGAGCAGTACTTC
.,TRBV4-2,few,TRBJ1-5,CASSQADGSNQPQHF,TGTGCCAGCAGCCAAGCGGACGGGAGCAATCAGCCCCAGCATTTT
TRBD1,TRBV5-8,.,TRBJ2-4,CASSTGQGSKNIQYF,TGTGCCAGCAGCACCGGACAGGGGTCCAAAAACATTCAGTACTTC
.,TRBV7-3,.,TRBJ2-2,CASSLSGTNTGELFF,TGTGCCAGCAGCTTATCCGGGACGAACACCGGGGAGCTGTTTTTT
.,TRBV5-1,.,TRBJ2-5,CASSLEAAGATQETQYF,TGCGCCAGCAGCTTGGAGGCGGCGGGGGCTACCCAAGAGACCCAGTACTTC
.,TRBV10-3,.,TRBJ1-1,CATLPRTGNTEAFF,TGTGCCACCCTGCCCCGGACGGGGAACACTGAAGCTTTCTTT
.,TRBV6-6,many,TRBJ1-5,CASRGGANNQPQHF,TGTGCCAGCCGGGGAGGGGCGAACAATCAGCCCCAGCATTTT
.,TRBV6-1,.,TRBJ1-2,CASSGVTNYGYTF,TGTGCCAGCAGTGGGGTCACGAACTATGGCTACACCTTC
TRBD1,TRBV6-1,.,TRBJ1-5,CASSGTNFRGDQPQHF,TGTGCCAGCAGTGGAACCAATTTCAGGGGGGACCAGCCCCAGCATTTT
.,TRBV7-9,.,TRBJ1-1,CASRPRASAGEAFF,TGTGCCAGCAGACCCCGGGCGTCAGCGGGTGAAGCTTTCTTT
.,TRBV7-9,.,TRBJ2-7,CASSTDWGNEQYF,TGTGCCAGCAGCACGGACTGGGGGAACGAGCAGTACTTC